The rows below give T cell receptor beta chains drawn from one sample of a study of blood T cell repertoires in COVID-19. Here immunoSEQ multiplex PCR was the method, and the copy in TCRdb shows in-frame clones only, minus some. This sample has fewer than 200,000 clones, with 79% found just once. The sample was peripheral blood. The receptors come from a woman aged 60 to 75 with COVID-19, enrolled during active disease. Each CDR3 is given with its conserved first and last residue. D genes are given only for firm matches. Not all rows give a size; the values are once, few, many and, for expanded clones, a class.

d_gene	v_gene	j_gene	abundance	CDR3nt	CDR3aa
TRBD1	TRBV24-1	TRBJ2-3	NA	TGTGCCACCAGTGACAGGACAGGGGACCCCTCCACAGATACGCAGTATTTT	CATSDRTGDPSTDTQYF
TRBD1	TRBV7-9	TRBJ2-7	NA	TGTGCCAGCAGCTTAACTCGGACAGGGCCCCACGAGCAGTACTTC	CASSLTRTGPHEQYF
TRBD2	TRBV7-2	TRBJ2-1	NA	TGTGCCAGCAGCCGGACTAGCGGGAGAGGGGGAAACAATGAGCAGTTCTTC	CASSRTSGRGGNNEQFF
NA	TRBV5-1	TRBJ1-6	NA	TGCGCCAGCAGCTGGGGAGGCCAGGGAAATTCACCCCTCCACTTT	CASSWGGQGNSPLHF
NA	TRBV6-2/TRBV6-3	TRBJ2-3	NA	TGTGCCAGCAGCCCCCCCCCGGGGTGGAGCACAGATACGCAGTATTTT	CASSPPPGWSTDTQYF
TRBD1	TRBV30	TRBJ2-7	NA	TGTGCCTCTTCCGGGACAGGGGACGGGGAGCAGTACTTC	CASSGTGDGEQYF
TRBD1	TRBV2	TRBJ1-1	NA	TGTGCCAGCAGCGAAAACAGGGGGCCGGGGGAAGCTTTCTTT	CASSENRGPGEAFF
TRBD1	TRBV11-2	TRBJ1-1	once	TGTGCCAGCAGTCTGGACAGGGGGAACACTGAAGCTTTCTTT	CASSLDRGNTEAFF
NA	TRBV18	TRBJ2-4	NA	TGTGCCAGCTCACCGTTGCCGGGAACAGCCAAAAACATTCAGTACTTC	CASSPLPGTAKNIQYF
TRBD1	TRBV19	TRBJ2-4	NA	TGTGCCAGTAGTATGACAGGGGGTCAAAACATTCAGTACTTC	CASSMTGGQNIQYF
TRBD1	TRBV2	TRBJ1-1	NA	TGTGCCACGACAGGGCTTGACACTGAAGCTTTCTTT	CATTGLDTEAFF
NA	TRBV29-1	TRBJ1-4	few	TGCAGCGTTGGTAGTTATGAAAAACTGTTTTTT	CSVGSYEKLFF
TRBD1	TRBV28	TRBJ1-5	few	TGTGCCAGCAGTTCCGGACAGGGCGGCAATCAGCCCCAGCATTTT	CASSSGQGGNQPQHF
NA	TRBV6-5	TRBJ1-2	NA	TGTGCCTCCAGGGCGGGGGCGCCCTATGGCTACACCTTC	CASRAGAPYGYTF
NA	TRBV28	TRBJ2-1	NA	TGTGCCAGCAGCCCCCGGGGAGCCGCCTATGAGCAGTTCTTC	CASSPRGAAYEQFF
TRBD1	TRBV4-2	TRBJ1-6	NA	TGTGCCAGCAGCCAAGTCGTACAGGGGACCTATAATTCACCCCTCCACTTT	CASSQVVQGTYNSPLHF
TRBD2	TRBV29-1	TRBJ2-1	NA	TGCAGCGTACCGGGACTAGGCGGTAATGAGCAGTTCTTC	CSVPGLGGNEQFF
NA	TRBV5-1	TRBJ1-4	NA	TGCGCCAGCAGCTTGGGGGGAGTTCGGCGGGAAAAACTGTTTTTT	CASSLGGVRREKLFF
NA	TRBV4-3	TRBJ1-6	NA	TGCGCCAGCAGCCTTTCCGGGTGGGATTCACCCCTCCACTTT	CASSLSGWDSPLHF
NA	TRBV5-4	TRBJ2-4	NA	TGTGCCACCCACACGAGGGGGGGGAACATTCAGTACTTC	CATHTRGGNIQYF
TRBD1	TRBV11-2	TRBJ1-3	NA	TGTGCCAGCAGCTTATTAGGCGGACAGGGCTCTGGAAACACCATATATTTT	CASSLLGGQGSGNTIYF
TRBD1	TRBV28	TRBJ1-5	NA	TGTGCCAGCAGTTCGGACAGGGTGATCGGCAATCAGCCCCAGCATTTT	CASSSDRVIGNQPQHF
NA	TRBV9	TRBJ1-2	few	TGTGCCAGCAGCCCGAGCGTCGACCCGGTGAATGGCTACACCTTC	CASSPSVDPVNGYTF
NA	TRBV29-1	TRBJ1-1	NA	TGCAGCGTTGCGAGGGGGATGAACACTGAAGCTTTCTTT	CSVARGMNTEAFF
TRBD2	TRBV9	TRBJ2-1	once	TGTGCCAGCAGCGTAGGGGGACTAGCCGGCAATGAGCAGTTCTTC	CASSVGGLAGNEQFF
TRBD1	TRBV7-9	TRBJ1-4	NA	TGTGCCAGCAGCCCCGACAGGGAAAATGAAAAACTGTTTTTT	CASSPDRENEKLFF
NA	TRBV14	TRBJ2-1	NA	TGTGCCAGCAGCCAAGTGAGGGCTCTCGTGGACAATGAGCAGTTCTTC	CASSQVRALVDNEQFF
TRBD2	TRBV28	TRBJ2-7	NA	TGTGCCAGCAGAAGTACAAGCAGGCGGGAGGACGTCAACGAGCAGTACTTC	CASRSTSRREDVNEQYF
TRBD1	TRBV3-1/TRBV3-2	TRBJ1-2	NA	TGTGCCAGCAGGTCCGACAGGGGCTTGTATGGCTACACCTTC	CASRSDRGLYGYTF
TRBD1	TRBV5-1	TRBJ2-2	NA	TGCGCCAGCAGCCTACAGGGGAGATCCGGGGAGCTGTTTTTT	CASSLQGRSGELFF
TRBD1	TRBV27	TRBJ2-1	once	TGTGCCAGCACCGACAGGGAAAATGAGCAGTTCTTC	CASTDRENEQFF
NA	TRBV3-1/TRBV3-2	TRBJ2-2	NA	TGTGCCAGCAGCCAAGATCGCCAGGGATGGAACACCGGGGAGCTGTTTTTT	CASSQDRQGWNTGELFF
TRBD1	TRBV5-4	TRBJ1-1	NA	TGTGCCAGCAGCCCAGGGGGAACGAACACTGAAGCTTTCTTT	CASSPGGTNTEAFF
TRBD2	TRBV29-1	TRBJ2-2	NA	TGCAGCGTCTCCGGGACTAGCGGTTACACCGGGGAGCTGTTTTTT	CSVSGTSGYTGELFF